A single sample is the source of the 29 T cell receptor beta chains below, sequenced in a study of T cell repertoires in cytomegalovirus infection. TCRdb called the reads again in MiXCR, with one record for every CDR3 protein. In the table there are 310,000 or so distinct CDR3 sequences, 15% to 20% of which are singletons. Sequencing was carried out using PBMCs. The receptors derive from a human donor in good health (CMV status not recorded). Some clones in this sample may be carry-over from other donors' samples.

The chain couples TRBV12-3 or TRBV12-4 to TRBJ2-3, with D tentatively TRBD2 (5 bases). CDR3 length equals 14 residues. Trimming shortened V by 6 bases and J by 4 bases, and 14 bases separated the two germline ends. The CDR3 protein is CASSGRGVSDTQYF. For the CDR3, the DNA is TGTGCCAGCAGCGGACGGGGTGTCTCAGATACGCAGTATTTT.

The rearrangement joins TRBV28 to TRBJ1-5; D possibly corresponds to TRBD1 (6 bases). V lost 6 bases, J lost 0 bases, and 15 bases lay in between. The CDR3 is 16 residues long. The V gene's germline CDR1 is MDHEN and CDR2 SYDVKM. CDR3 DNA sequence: TGTGCCAGCAGGGGGGGGGGGGCGAATAGCAATCAGCCCCAGCATTTT. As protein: CASRGGGANSNQPQHF.

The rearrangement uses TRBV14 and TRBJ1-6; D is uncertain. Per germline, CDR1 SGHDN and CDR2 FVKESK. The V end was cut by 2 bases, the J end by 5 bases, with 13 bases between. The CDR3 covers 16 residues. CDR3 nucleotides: TGTGCCAGCAGCCAAAACGGAAGGGTACATAATTCACCCCTCCACTTT. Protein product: CASSQNGRVHNSPLHF.

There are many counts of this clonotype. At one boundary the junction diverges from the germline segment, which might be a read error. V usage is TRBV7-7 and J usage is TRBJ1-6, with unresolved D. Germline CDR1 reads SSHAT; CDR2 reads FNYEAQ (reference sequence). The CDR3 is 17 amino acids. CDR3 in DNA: TGTGCTAGCAGCTTTAGCGCCGAGCAGGTCTTCCCTTCACCCCTCCACTTT. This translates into CASSFSAEQVFPSPLHF.

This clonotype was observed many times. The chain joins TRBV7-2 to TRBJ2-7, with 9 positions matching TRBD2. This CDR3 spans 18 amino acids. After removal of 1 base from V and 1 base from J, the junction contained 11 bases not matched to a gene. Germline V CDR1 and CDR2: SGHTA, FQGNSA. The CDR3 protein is CASSLGANSGGPSYEQYF. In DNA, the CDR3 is TGTGCCAGCAGCTTAGGGGCCAACAGCGGGGGGCCTTCCTACGAGCAGTACTTC.

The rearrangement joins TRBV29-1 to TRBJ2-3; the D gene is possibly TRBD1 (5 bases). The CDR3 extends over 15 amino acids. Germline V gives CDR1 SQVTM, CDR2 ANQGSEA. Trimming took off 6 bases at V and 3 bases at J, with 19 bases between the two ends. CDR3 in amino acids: CSVGAIFRDTDTQYF. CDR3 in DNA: TGCAGCGTCGGCGCTATTTTCAGGGATACAGATACGCAGTATTTT.

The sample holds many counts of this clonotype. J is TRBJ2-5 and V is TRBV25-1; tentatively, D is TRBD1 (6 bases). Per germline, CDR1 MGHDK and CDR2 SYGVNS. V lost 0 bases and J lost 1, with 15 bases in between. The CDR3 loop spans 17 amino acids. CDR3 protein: CASSEYLGARPQETQYF. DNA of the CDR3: TGTGCCAGCAGTGAATATCTGGGGGCGCGACCCCAAGAGACCCAGTACTTC.

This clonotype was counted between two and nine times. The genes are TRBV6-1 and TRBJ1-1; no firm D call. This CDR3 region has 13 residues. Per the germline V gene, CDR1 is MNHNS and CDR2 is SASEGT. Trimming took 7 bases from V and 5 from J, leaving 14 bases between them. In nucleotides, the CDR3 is TGTGCCAGCATCCCCGGGCCGGGTACTGAAGCTTTCTTT. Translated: CASIPGPGTEAFF.

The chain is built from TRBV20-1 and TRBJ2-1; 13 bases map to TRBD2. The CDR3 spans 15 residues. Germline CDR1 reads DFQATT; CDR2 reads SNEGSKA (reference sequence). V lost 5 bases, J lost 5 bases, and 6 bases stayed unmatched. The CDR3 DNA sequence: TGCAGTGCTCATGCCGGGACTAGCGGGGACAATGAGCAGTTCTTC. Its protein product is CSAHAGTSGDNEQFF.

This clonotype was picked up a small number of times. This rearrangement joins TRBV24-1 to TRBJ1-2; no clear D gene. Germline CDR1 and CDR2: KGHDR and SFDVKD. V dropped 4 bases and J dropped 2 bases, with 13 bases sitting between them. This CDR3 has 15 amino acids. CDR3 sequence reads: CATSDPRTENYGYTF. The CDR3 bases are TGTGCCACCAGTGACCCCAGGACGGAGAACTATGGCTACACCTTC.

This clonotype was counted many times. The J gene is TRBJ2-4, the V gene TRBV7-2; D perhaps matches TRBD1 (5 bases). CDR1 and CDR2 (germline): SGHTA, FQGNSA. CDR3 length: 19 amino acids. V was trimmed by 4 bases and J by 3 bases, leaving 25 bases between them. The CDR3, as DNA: TGTGCCAGCAGCTCCCAGACAGACACCCCTGGACCATACAAAAACATTCAGTACTTC. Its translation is CASSSQTDTPGPYKNIQYF.

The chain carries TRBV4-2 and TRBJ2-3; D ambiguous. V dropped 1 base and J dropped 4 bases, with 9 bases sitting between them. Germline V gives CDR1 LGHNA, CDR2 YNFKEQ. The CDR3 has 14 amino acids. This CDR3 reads CASSQVGFADTQYF. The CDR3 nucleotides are TGTGCCAGCAGCCAAGTTGGGTTTGCAGATACGCAGTATTTT.

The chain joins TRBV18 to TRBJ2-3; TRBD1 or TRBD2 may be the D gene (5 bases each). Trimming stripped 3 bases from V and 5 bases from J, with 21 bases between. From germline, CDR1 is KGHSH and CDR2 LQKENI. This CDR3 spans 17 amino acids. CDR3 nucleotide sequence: TGTGCCAGCTCACCGAACGACGGGGCCACCCTCGGAGATACGCAGTATTTT. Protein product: CASSPNDGATLGDTQYF.

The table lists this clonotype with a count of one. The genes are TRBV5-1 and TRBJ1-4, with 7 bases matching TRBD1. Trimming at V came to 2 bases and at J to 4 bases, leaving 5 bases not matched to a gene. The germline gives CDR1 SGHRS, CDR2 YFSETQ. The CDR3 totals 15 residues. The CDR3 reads CASSLRQGFNEKLFF. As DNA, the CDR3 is TGCGCCAGCAGCTTAAGACAGGGCTTTAATGAAAAACTGTTTTTT.

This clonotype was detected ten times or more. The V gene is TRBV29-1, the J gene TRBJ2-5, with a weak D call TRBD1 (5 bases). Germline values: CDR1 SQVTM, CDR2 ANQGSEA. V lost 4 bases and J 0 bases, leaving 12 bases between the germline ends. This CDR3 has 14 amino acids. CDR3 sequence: CSVVLGHHQETQYF. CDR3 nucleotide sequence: TGCAGCGTTGTTCTAGGACACCACCAAGAGACCCAGTACTTC.

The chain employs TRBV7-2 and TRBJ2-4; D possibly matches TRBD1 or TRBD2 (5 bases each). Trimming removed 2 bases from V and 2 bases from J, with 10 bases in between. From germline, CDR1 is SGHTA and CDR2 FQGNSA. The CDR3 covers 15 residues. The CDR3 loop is CASSLSEGSKNIQYF. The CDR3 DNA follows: TGTGCCAGCAGCTTATCCGAGGGGTCCAAAAACATTCAGTACTTC.

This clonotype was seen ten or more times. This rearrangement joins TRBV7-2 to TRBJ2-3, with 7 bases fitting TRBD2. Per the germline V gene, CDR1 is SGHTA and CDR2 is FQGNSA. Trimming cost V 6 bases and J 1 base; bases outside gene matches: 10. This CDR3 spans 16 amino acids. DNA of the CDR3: TGTGCCAGCAGGAAAGGCCTAAGCGGGGGCACAGATACGCAGTATTTT. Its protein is CASRKGLSGGTDTQYF. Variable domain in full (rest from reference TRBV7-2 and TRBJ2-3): GAGVSQSPSNKVTEKGKDVELRCDPISGHTALYWYRQSLGQGLEFLIYFQGNSAPDKSGLPSDRFSAERTGGSVSTLTIQRTQQEDSAVYLCASRKGLSGGTDTQYFGPGTRLTVL.

CDR3 loop: CASSYTGTSYEQYF. In DNA, the CDR3 is TGTGCCAGCAGTTACACCGGGACCTCCTACGAGCAGTACTTC. The chain joins TRBV6-1 to TRBJ2-7, with D possibly called TRBD1 or TRBD2 (5 bases each). The CDR3 sequence is 14 residues long. Trimming shortened V by 5 bases and J by 0 bases, and 11 bases separated the two germline ends. Germline CDR1 and CDR2: MNHNS and SASEGT.

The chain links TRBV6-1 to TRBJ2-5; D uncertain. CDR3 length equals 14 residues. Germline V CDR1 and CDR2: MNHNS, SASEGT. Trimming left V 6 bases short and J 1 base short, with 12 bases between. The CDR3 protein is CASRSEVRQETQYF. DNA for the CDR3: TGTGCCAGCAGGTCGGAAGTTCGCCAAGAGACCCAGTACTTC.

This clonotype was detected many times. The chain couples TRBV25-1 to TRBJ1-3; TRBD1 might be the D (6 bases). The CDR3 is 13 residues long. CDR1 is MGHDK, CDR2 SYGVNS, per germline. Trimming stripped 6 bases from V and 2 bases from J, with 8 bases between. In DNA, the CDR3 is TGTGCCAGCAGGCCAGGGGCTGGAAACACCATATATTTT. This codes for CASRPGAGNTIYF. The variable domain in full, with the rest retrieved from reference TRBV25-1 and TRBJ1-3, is EADIYQTPRYLVIGTGKKITLECSQTMGHDKMYWYQQDPGMELHLIHYSYGVNSTEKGDLSSESTVSRIRTEHFPLTLESARPSHTSQYLCASRPGAGNTIYFGEGSWLTVV.

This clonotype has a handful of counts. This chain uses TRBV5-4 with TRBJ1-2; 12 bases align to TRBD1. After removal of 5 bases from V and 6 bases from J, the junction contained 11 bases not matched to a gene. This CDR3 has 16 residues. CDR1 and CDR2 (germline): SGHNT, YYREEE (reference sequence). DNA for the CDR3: TGTGCCAGCAGTCGAACCGGGACAGGGGGCTATGATGGCTACACCTTC. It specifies CASSRTGTGGYDGYTF.

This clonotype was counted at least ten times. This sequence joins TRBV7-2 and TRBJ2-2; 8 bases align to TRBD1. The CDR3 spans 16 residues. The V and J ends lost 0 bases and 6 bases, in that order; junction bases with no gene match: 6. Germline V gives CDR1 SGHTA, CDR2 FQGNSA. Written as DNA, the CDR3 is TGTGCCAGCAGCTTAGCGTCAGGACAGGGTTCCGGGGAGCTGTTTTTT. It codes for CASSLASGQGSGELFF.

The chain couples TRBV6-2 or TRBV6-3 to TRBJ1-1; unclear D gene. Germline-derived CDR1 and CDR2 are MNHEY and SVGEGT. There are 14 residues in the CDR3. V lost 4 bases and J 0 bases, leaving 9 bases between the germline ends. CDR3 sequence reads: CASSFFPMNTEAFF. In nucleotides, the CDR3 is TGTGCCAGCAGTTTTTTTCCCATGAACACTGAAGCTTTCTTT.

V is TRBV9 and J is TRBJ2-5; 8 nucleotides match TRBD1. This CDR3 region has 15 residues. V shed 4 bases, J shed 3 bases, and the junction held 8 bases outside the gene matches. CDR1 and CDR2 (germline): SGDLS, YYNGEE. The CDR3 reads CASSLKTGAEETQYF. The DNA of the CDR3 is TGTGCCAGCAGCCTTAAGACAGGGGCGGAAGAGACCCAGTACTTC.

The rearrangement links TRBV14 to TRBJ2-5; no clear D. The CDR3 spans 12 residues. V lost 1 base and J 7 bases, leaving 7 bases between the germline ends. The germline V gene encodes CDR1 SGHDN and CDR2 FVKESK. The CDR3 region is CASSQVGGTQYF. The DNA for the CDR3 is TGTGCCAGCAGCCAAGTAGGTGGGACCCAGTACTTC.

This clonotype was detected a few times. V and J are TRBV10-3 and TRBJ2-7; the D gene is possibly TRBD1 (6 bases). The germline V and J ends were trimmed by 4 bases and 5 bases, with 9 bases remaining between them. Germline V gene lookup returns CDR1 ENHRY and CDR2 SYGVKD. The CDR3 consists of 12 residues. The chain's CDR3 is CAISVQGNEQYF. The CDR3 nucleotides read TGTGCCATCAGTGTACAGGGTAACGAGCAGTACTTC.

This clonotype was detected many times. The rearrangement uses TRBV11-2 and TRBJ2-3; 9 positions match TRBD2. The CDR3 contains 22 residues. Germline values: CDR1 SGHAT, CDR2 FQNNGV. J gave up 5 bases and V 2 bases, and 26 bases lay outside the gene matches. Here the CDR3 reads CASSLNPSVVGLRGGRGDTQYF. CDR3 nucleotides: TGTGCCAGCAGCTTAAACCCCTCCGTCGTGGGTTTGCGGGGGGGCCGTGGAGATACGCAGTATTTT.

The CDR3 protein is CASSPTLSDGELFF. CDR3 DNA: TGTGCCAGCAGCCCTACCCTAAGTGACGGGGAGCTGTTTTTT. The chain joins TRBV3-1 to TRBJ2-2; D is unclear. The CDR3 covers 14 residues. Germline CDR1 reads LGHDT; CDR2 reads YNNKEL (reference sequence). V was pared by 4 bases and J by 7 bases, with 13 bases between.

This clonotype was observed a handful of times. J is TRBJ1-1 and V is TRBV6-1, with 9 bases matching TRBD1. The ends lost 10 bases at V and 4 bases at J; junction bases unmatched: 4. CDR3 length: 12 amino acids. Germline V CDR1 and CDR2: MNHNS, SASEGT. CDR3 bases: TGTGCCACCGGGACAGGGAGCACTGAAGCTTTCTTT. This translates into CATGTGSTEAFF.